The clone carrying this T cell receptor (beta chain) has just a few counts. The antigen is not known. The sample comes from a study of Tregs in tolerant kidney transplant recipients. Recipients received nonmyeloablative bone marrow transplants from related graft donors, with transient mixed chimerism. Thawed PBMCs were FACS-sorted into unstimulated CD4+CD25+CD127- regulatory T cells, CD4+CD25- non-regulatory cells, CD4 and CD8 cells. Overall study findings and caveats: Validation in larger populations is needed because few patients were studied. Nucleotide sequences could not be compared across some patients' samples due to primer changes. Activated donor B cell expansion appeared to reveal the most relevant donor-specific TCRbeta repertoire.

The CDR3 runs 11 residues. CDR1 is SGHAT and CDR2 is FQNNGV in the germline V gene. V dropped 5 bases and J dropped 11; count of bases not matched to a gene: 2. Some clones are missing from TCRdb's copy, which holds only in-frame ones; the method was immunoSEQ multiplex PCR. The repertoire holds roughly 80,000 clones, with more than 85% as singletons. The rearrangement links TRBV11-2 to TRBJ1-4; 7 bases agree with TRBD1. This TCR was sampled from a human patient who received a combined kidney and bone marrow transplant. A share of the T cells may be of graft donor origin. The sample here was CD4+ T cells from blood (PBMCs), taken 24 months after the transplant. The CDR3, as DNA: TGTGCCAGCAGCCTGACAGGGAAACTGTTTTTT. It yields the protein CASSLTGKLFF.